Shown below are 22 T cell receptor beta chains from a single sample sequenced in a study of T cells in women clearing cervical HPV infection. Data came from immunoSEQ multiplex PCR; TCRdb stores just in-frame clones and leaves some out. This table lists tens of thousands of clones. Sample: blood buffy coat. The receptors were sampled from a woman aged 18-70 years with a cervical HPV16 infection that either progressed to CIN3+ or cleared (not recorded which).

About this clone itself: The read falls 3 residues short of the CDR3 end, and the missing part is taken from the germline J gene. The rearrangement joins TRBV11-3 to TRBJ2-1, with D possibly being TRBD2 (5 bases). Trimming removed 5 bases from V and 7 bases from J, with 12 bases in between. Germline V gene lookup returns CDR1 SGHNT and CDR2 YENEEA. This CDR3 is 13 amino acids long. Partial CDR3 DNA: TGTGCCAGCAGCACAAGGTCGGGGAATGAG. This encodes CASSTRSGNE. The CDR3, in full, reads CASSTRSGNEQFF.

Note on this clone: The read gets to within 3 residues of the CDR3 end, and the germline J gene fills in the rest. The chain carries TRBV6-1 and TRBJ2-5; perhaps TRBD2 as D (5 bases). CDR3 length equals 16 residues. Germline-derived CDR1 and CDR2 are MNHNS and SASEGT. Trimming cost V 3 bases and J 2 bases, with 16 bases left between them. Incomplete CDR3 DNA: TGTGCCAGCAGTGAGGGGAGCGGTTGGTGGCAAGAGACC. Protein product: CASSEGSGWWQET. The CDR3 in its entirety is CASSEGSGWWQETQYF.

This clone ranks as medium-sized in terms of frequency. The read terminates 3 residues before the CDR3 end, so the remaining end is supplied by the germline J gene. The V gene is TRBV19, the J gene TRBJ1-2; D remains ambiguous. In germline, CDR1 is LNHDA, CDR2 SQIVND (reference sequence). V shed 5 bases and J shed 2 bases, with 12 bases lying between them. The CDR3 covers 14 residues. The CDR3: CASSPLAGNYGYTF. CDR3 DNA (partial): TGTGCCAGTAGTCCGCTGGCGGGGAACTATGGC.

Worth noting for this clone: The CDR3 end falls 3 residues outside the read, so it is completed with the germline J gene. V and J are TRBV7-9 and TRBJ1-6; 8 bases are a match to TRBD1. This CDR3 has 15 amino acids. Germline V CDR1 and CDR2: SEHNR, FQNEAQ (reference sequence). V lost 5 bases, J lost 9 bases, and 9 bases stayed unmatched. This chain's CDR3 is CASSIGQGLSSPLHF. The DNA read from the CDR3 is TGTGCCAGCAGCATTGGACAGGGTCTTAGTTCACCC. Variable domain in full (rest from reference TRBV7-9 and TRBJ1-6): DTGVSQNPRHKITKRGQNVTFRCDPISEHNRLYWYRQTLGQGPEFLTYFQNEAQLEKSRLLSDRFSAERPKGSFSTLEIQRTEQGDSAMYLCASSIGQGLSSPLHFGNGTRLTVT.

Comment on this clone: The CDR3 end lies 3 residues beyond the end of the read and is filled in from the germline J gene. The J gene is TRBJ2-1, the V gene TRBV19; 12 bases fit TRBD1. This CDR3 spans 14 amino acids. The V gene end was trimmed by 3 bases and the J gene end by 9 bases; junction bases not matched to a gene: 3. Germline V lookup: CDR1 LNHDA, CDR2 SQIVND (reference sequence). CDR3 region: CASSMGTGGGEQFF. Incomplete CDR3 DNA: TGTGCCAGTAGTATGGGGACAGGGGGCGGTGAG. Looking up the rest from reference TRBV19 and TRBJ2-1 gives the full variable domain: DGGITQSPKYLFRKEGQNVTLSCEQNLNHDAMYWYRQDPGQGLRLIYYSQIVNDFQKGDIAEGYSVSREKKESFPLTVTSAQKNPTAFYLCASSMGTGGGEQFFGPGTRLTVL.

As concerns this clone: The DNA ends 3 residues before the CDR3 does, and the rest of the CDR3 is filled in from the germline J gene. The V and J genes are TRBV15 and TRBJ1-6, with D possibly TRBD1 on 5 matching bases. CDR3 length: 14 residues. Trimming took off 4 bases at V and 4 bases at J, with 8 bases between the two ends. Germline CDR1 LNHNV, CDR2 YYDKDF (reference sequence). The CDR3: CATSKDRYNSPLHF. Partial CDR3 DNA: TGTGCCACCAGCAAAGACAGATATAATTCACCC.

A word on this clone: The CDR3 end lies 3 residues beyond the end of the read and is filled in from the germline J gene. The V gene is TRBV5-5, the J gene TRBJ2-5, with D possibly TRBD1 on 6 matching bases. Deletions cut 5 bases from V and 5 bases from J, with 7 bases between. Germline V gene lookup returns CDR1 SGHKS and CDR2 YYEKEE (reference sequence). The CDR3 loop spans 11 amino acids. CDR3 in amino acids: CASRTGETQYF. CDR3 DNA (partial): TGTGCCAGCAGGACAGGCGAGACC.

As for this clone: The read gets to within 3 residues of the CDR3 end, and the germline J gene fills in the rest. This rearrangement joins TRBV23-1 to TRBJ2-6; maybe TRBD1 (6 bases). TRBV23-1 has ORF status, its function being uncertain. The length of the CDR3 is 19 residues. V lost 3 bases and J lost 0, with 18 bases in between. The DNA read from the CDR3 is TGCGCCAGCAGTCACCCTGCGACAGGTCCGACCTCTGGGGCCAACGTC. Its translation: CASSHPATGPTSGANV. The whole CDR3 reads CASSHPATGPTSGANVLTF.

About this clone itself: The CDR3 extends 3 residues past the end of the read, so its final part is completed from the germline J gene. The rearrangement uses TRBV19 and TRBJ2-3; TRBD2 matches 11 bases. This CDR3 is 15 amino acids long. The germline V gene encodes CDR1 LNHDA and CDR2 SQIVND (reference sequence). The ends lost 7 bases at V and 2 bases at J; junction bases unmatched: 5. The CDR3 bases that were read are TGTGCCAGTACGGAGACTAGCGGGGACACAGATACG. Its translation is CASTETSGDTDT. The full CDR3 protein reads CASTETSGDTDTQYF.

As for this clone: The CDR3 end lies 3 residues beyond the end of the read and is filled in from the germline J gene. The genes are TRBV5-1 and TRBJ2-1; TRBD2 aligns across 15 bases. This CDR3 has 15 amino acids. Losses at the gene ends were 0 bases for V and 9 bases for J; bases not matched to a gene: 1. Germline CDR1 SGHRS, CDR2 YFSETQ. CDR3 sequence: CASSLGGLAGGEQFF. The CDR3 DNA, read in part, is TGCGCCAGCAGCTTGGGGGGACTAGCGGGAGGTGAG.

In regard to this clone: The CDR3 end is not reached by the read, which stops 3 residues before it; the germline J gene fills it in. The chain carries TRBV19 and TRBJ1-5; TRBD1 agrees at 9 bases. Germline CDR1 is LNHDA and CDR2 is SQIVND (reference sequence). The CDR3 runs 14 residues. The V and J ends lost 5 bases and 7 bases, in that order; junction bases with no gene match: 6. Here the CDR3 reads CASSPQGAEQPQHF. The DNA read from the CDR3 is TGTGCCAGTAGTCCACAGGGGGCGGAGCAGCCC.

A word on this clone: Read data end 3 residues before the CDR3 end; the end is taken from the germline J gene. The chain links TRBV3-1 (or the pseudogene TRBV3-2) to TRBJ1-2, with 8 nucleotides matching TRBD1. Germline V gives CDR1 LGHDT, CDR2 YNNKEL (reference sequence). Trimming cost V 4 bases and J 5 bases; bases outside gene matches: 12. CDR3 length equals 16 residues. CDR3 DNA (partial): TGTGCCAGCAGCCCTCACCCGGACAGGGTCGATTATGGC. Its translation: CASSPHPDRVDYG. The whole CDR3 protein reads CASSPHPDRVDYGYTF.

Comment on this clone: The read terminates 3 residues ahead of where the CDR3 ends, so the germline J gene completes it. The chain carries TRBV6-2 or TRBV6-3 and TRBJ2-1; 10 bases agree with TRBD2. The V segment lost 4 bases and the J segment 6 bases; nucleotides outside the gene matches: 9. The germline V gene has CDR1 MNHEY and CDR2 SVGEGT. The CDR3 is 16 residues long. The chain's CDR3 is CASSLIPGLAINEQFF. The CDR3 DNA, read in part, is TGTGCCAGCAGTTTAATCCCGGGACTAGCGATCAATGAG.

With regard to this clone: The observed sequence ends 3 residues before the CDR3 terminus, with the missing tail filled in from the germline J gene. The chain joins TRBV5-1 to TRBJ2-7, with D possibly being TRBD1 (5 bases). Trimming took 4 bases from V and 5 from J, leaving 16 bases between them. CDR1 and CDR2 (germline): SGHRS, YFSETQ. The CDR3 sequence is 14 residues long. The CDR3 loop reads CASSLTVEVNEQYF. The covered CDR3 bases are TGCGCCAGCAGCCTGACAGTCGAGGTGAACGAG.

To note about this clone: The missing CDR3 end, 3 residues past where the read stops, is filled in from the germline J gene. The chain carries TRBV5-1 and TRBJ2-5; TRBD2 agrees at 10 bases. The CDR3 runs to 17 residues. CDR1 is SGHRS and CDR2 is YFSETQ in the germline V gene. Losses at the gene ends were 4 bases for V and 3 bases for J; bases not matched to a gene: 12. CDR3 DNA, as far as it was read: TGCGCCAGCAGCGTTAGCGGGAGGTTTGGGGGAGAAGAGACC. As protein: CASSVSGRFGGEET. From start to end, the CDR3 is CASSVSGRFGGEETQYF. Together with reference TRBV5-1 and TRBJ2-5, the CDR3 gives the full variable domain: KAGVTQTPRYLIKTRGQQVTLSCSPISGHRSVSWYQQTPGQGLQFLFEYFSETQRNKGNFPGRFSGRQFSNSRSEMNVSTLELGDSALYLCASSVSGRFGGEETQYFGPGTRLLVL.

As concerns this clone: An end of the junction does not agree with germline; a read error may underlie this. CDR3 amino acids: CDSSWDTLNQPQHF. The covered CDR3 bases are TGTGACAGTAGTTGGGACACGCTCAATCAGCCC. The rearrangement joins TRBV19 to TRBJ1-5; possible D gene TRBD1, 6 bases. The CDR3 end lies 3 residues beyond the end of the read and is filled in from the germline J gene. This CDR3 is 14 amino acids long. CDR1 is LNHDA and CDR2 is SQIVND in the germline V gene (reference sequence).

For this clone: The sequenced fragment ends 3 residues before the CDR3 boundary, so the rest is inferred from the germline J gene. This chain links TRBV20-1 with TRBJ2-1, with TRBD1 identical over 11 bases. Germline V gene lookup returns CDR1 DFQATT and CDR2 SNEGSKA (reference sequence). The CDR3 contains 15 residues. The J segment lost 8 bases and the V segment lost 0 bases, leaving 6 bases of the junction unmatched. The CDR3 loop is CSARDGTGGSYEQFF. CDR3 DNA (partial): TGCAGTGCTAGAGACGGGACAGGGGGAAGTTATGAG.

Concerning this clone itself: Read sequence stops 3 residues before the CDR3 end, and the germline J gene provides the missing end. The genes are TRBV12-3 or TRBV12-4 and TRBJ1-3; TRBD1 agrees at 8 bases. With 4 bases clipped from V and 1 base from J, the junction kept 12 bases outside the gene matches. The CDR3 is 18 residues long. CDR3 DNA (partial): TGTGCCAGCAGTTCCGGCAGGGGGCACCCATCATCTGGAAACACC. It specifies CASSSGRGHPSSGNT. The whole CDR3 sequence is CASSSGRGHPSSGNTIYF.

As regards this clone: Read data end 3 residues before the CDR3 end; the end is taken from the germline J gene. The chain joins TRBV19 to TRBJ2-2; TRBD1 aligns across 7 bases. The CDR3 is 15 amino acids. The trim removed 7 bases at V and 5 bases at J, leaving 10 bases unmatched. Germline lookup yields CDR1 LNHDA and CDR2 SQIVND (reference sequence). This chain's CDR3 is CASNIAGGRTGELFF. The sequenced part of the CDR3 DNA is TGTGCCAGTAACATCGCAGGGGGAAGGACCGGGGAG. The full variable domain, completed using reference TRBV19 and TRBJ2-2, is DGGITQSPKYLFRKEGQNVTLSCEQNLNHDAMYWYRQDPGQGLRLIYYSQIVNDFQKGDIAEGYSVSREKKESFPLTVTSAQKNPTAFYLCASNIAGGRTGELFFGEGSRLTVL.

A remark on this clone: The read comes to an end 3 residues before the CDR3 does, leaving the germline J gene to fill in the end. The V gene is TRBV7-9, the J gene TRBJ1-6, with D possibly being TRBD1 (6 bases). This CDR3 has 13 amino acids. The V end was cut by 2 bases, the J end by 10 bases, with 9 bases between. The germline gives CDR1 SEHNR, CDR2 FQNEAQ (reference sequence). CDR3 DNA, as far as it was read: TGTGCCAGCAGCTTACCAGGGGAGTCACCC. This translates into CASSLPGESP. The whole CDR3 region reads CASSLPGESPLHF.

Remarks on this clone: The CDR3 end is not reached by the read, which stops 3 residues before it; the germline J gene fills it in. The V and J genes are TRBV11-2 and TRBJ2-1; maybe TRBD2 (6 bases). The CDR3 spans 15 residues. Germline V lookup: CDR1 SGHAT, CDR2 FQNNGV. V lost 1 base and J lost 0, with 7 bases in between. The covered CDR3 bases are TGTGCCAGCAGCTTAGGTAGCGGCTCCTACAATGAG. Protein product: CASSLGSGSYNE. The complete CDR3 reads CASSLGSGSYNEQFF.

As to this clone: The sequenced fragment ends 3 residues before the CDR3 boundary, so the rest is inferred from the germline J gene. This chain uses TRBV9 with TRBJ2-1; 10 bases line up with TRBD2. The CDR3 totals 17 residues. Germline CDR1 reads SGDLS; CDR2 reads YYNGEE. Trimming took 0 bases from V and 0 from J; bases not matched to a gene: 3. The CDR3 spells CASSVVASGSSYNEQFF. The sequenced CDR3 bases are TGTGCCAGCAGCGTAGTGGCTAGCGGGAGCTCCTACAATGAG.